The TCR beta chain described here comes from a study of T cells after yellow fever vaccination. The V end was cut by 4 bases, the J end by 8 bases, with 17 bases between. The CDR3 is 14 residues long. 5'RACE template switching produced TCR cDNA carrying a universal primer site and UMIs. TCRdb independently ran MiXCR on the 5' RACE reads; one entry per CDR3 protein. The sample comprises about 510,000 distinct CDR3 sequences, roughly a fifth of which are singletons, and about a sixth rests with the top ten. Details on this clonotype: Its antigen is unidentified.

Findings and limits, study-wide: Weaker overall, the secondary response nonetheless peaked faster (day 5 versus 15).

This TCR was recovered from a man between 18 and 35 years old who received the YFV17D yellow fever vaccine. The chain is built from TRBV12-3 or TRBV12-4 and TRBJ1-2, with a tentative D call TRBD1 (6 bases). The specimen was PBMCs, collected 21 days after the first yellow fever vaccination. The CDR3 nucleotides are TGTGCCAGCAGTTCCCAACAGGGTCGGGAAGGCTACACCTTC. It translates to CASSSQQGREGYTF.